Listed below are T cell receptor beta chains from one sample, sequenced in a study of cytomegalovirus exposure and HLA in healthy donors. The data were produced by immunoSEQ multiplex PCR, yet TCRdb's version contains in-frame clones alone and is incomplete. The table lists over 200,000 clones, around 73% of them singletons. Sequencing used PBMCs. All receptors derive from a male donor in good health and CMV-seronegative. CDR3s include the opening cysteine and the closing phenylalanine or tryptophan. The D gene is left open where the match is weak. Expanded clones are given a class, and other clones once, few, many or no size at all.

TRBV7-9	TRBJ2-7	TRBD2	few	TGTGCCAGCAGCCCTTATAGCGGGAGGGCGGATGAGCAGTACTTC	CASSPYSGRADEQYF
TRBV7-2	TRBJ2-1	-	-	TGTGCCAGCAGCCCCCCGGGGGTTACCCTGAACTACAATGAGCAGTTCTTC	CASSPPGVTLNYNEQFF
TRBV7-2	TRBJ2-5	TRBD2	-	TGTGCCAGCAGCCTTCTAGCGGGAGGCCGGCCCCAGTACTTC	CASSLLAGGRPQYF
TRBV2	TRBJ2-2	-	-	TGTGCCAGCAGTCAGACAACTAGTGTTTACACCGGGGAGCTGTTTTTT	CASSQTTSVYTGELFF
TRBV5-1	TRBJ2-1	TRBD1	-	TGCGCCAGCAGCTTGGGGGGACAGATTAGAAACAATGAGCAGTTCTTC	CASSLGGQIRNNEQFF
TRBV19	TRBJ2-1	-	-	TGTGCCAGTAATCTCGGGACAACTCTCTACAATGAGCAGTTCTTC	CASNLGTTLYNEQFF
TRBV5-6	TRBJ2-1	TRBD2	-	TGTGCCAGCAGCACACTAGGACTAGCGGGACACAATGAGCAGTTCTTC	CASSTLGLAGHNEQFF
TRBV19	TRBJ2-6	-	-	TGTGCCAGTACTAACTGGGCCAACGTCCTGACTTTC	CASTNWANVLTF
TRBV28	TRBJ1-5	-	-	TGTGCCAGCAGTTTAGGCGACAGCCTGCCTTCCAATCAGCCCCAGCATTTT	CASSLGDSLPSNQPQHF
TRBV11-2	TRBJ2-1	TRBD2	-	TGTGCCAGCAGCTTCATTTCGGGGACTAGCGGGAAGTACAATGAGCAGTTCTTC	CASSFISGTSGKYNEQFF
TRBV11-3	TRBJ1-1	-	-	TGTGCCAGCAGCGGAGTGGAGAACACTGAAGCTTTCTTT	CASSGVENTEAFF
TRBV5-1	TRBJ2-3	TRBD2	once	TGCGCCAGCAGCTTGGCCCGGACTAGCGGTAGCACAGATACGCAGTATTTT	CASSLARTSGSTDTQYF
TRBV6-1	TRBJ1-1	TRBD1	many	TGTGCCAGCAGGGGGACAGGTGTAAGGGAAGCTTTCTTT	CASRGTGVREAFF
TRBV7-9	TRBJ2-1	TRBD1	-	TGTGCCAGCAGCCCCCGGACAGGGGATTACAATGAGCAGTTCTTC	CASSPRTGDYNEQFF
TRBV7-9	TRBJ1-4	TRBD1	-	TGTTCCAGCAGCTTAGGGGCCGGGACAGTTAATGAAAAACTGTTTTTT	CSSSLGAGTVNEKLFF
TRBV18	TRBJ1-4	TRBD1	few	TGTGCCAGCTCTCCGGGACAGGGGCCCGCGAATGAAAAACTGTTTTTT	CASSPGQGPANEKLFF
TRBV19	TRBJ2-1	TRBD2	-	TGTGCCAGTAGTAGACTAGCGGGAGAATTAAATGAGCAGTTCTTC	CASSRLAGELNEQFF
TRBV5-1	TRBJ2-4	TRBD2	-	TGCGCCAGCAGCGCGGGACTAGCTCCAAACATTCAGTACTTC	CASSAGLAPNIQYF
TRBV5-1	TRBJ2-4	-	-	TGCGCCAGCAGAACGGTAGGGGGCAAAAACATTCAGTACTTC	CASRTVGGKNIQYF
TRBV2	TRBJ1-1	-	-	TGTGCCAGCAGTGAGAGCCGCGACACTGAAGCTTTCTTT	CASSESRDTEAFF
TRBV6-1	TRBJ1-6	-	once	TGTGCCAGCAGTGAAGGGCAGGGCATAGGCTCACCCCTCCACTTT	CASSEGQGIGSPLHF
TRBV5-1	TRBJ1-4	-	-	TGCGCCAGCAGCTTGCTCGGGGTTAATGAAAAACTGTTTTTT	CASSLLGVNEKLFF
TRBV27	TRBJ1-1	-	-	TGTGCCAGCAGTTCAACTACAGGATCGAACACTGAAGCTTTCTTT	CASSSTTGSNTEAFF
TRBV28	TRBJ1-2	-	once	TGTGCCAGCAGTTTAGGAGGGCAGGATGGCTACACCTTC	CASSLGGQDGYTF
TRBV6-1	TRBJ2-4	-	-	TGTGCCAGCAGTGAAGATGAGAGGTCCAAAAACATTCAGTACTTC	CASSEDERSKNIQYF
TRBV2	TRBJ1-1	-	-	TGTGCCAGCAGTGAGGAGCTGAACACTGAAGCTTTCTTT	CASSEELNTEAFF
TRBV27	TRBJ2-7	-	-	TGTGCCAGCGGGGCACAGGGTTCTGGTAGCGAGCAGTACTTC	CASGAQGSGSEQYF
TRBV30	TRBJ1-5	-	-	TGTGCCTGGAACGGCGGAACCGGACAGAGCAATCAGCCCCAGCATTTT	CAWNGGTGQSNQPQHF
TRBV27	TRBJ2-7	TRBD2	-	TGTGCCAGCAGTGCCCTGGGACTAGCGGGAGTGTACGAGCAGTACTTC	CASSALGLAGVYEQYF
TRBV6-1	TRBJ1-1	TRBD1	-	TGTGCCAGCAGTTATCGGACAGGGAACACTGAAGCTTTCTTT	CASSYRTGNTEAFF
TRBV5-4	TRBJ2-3	TRBD2	-	TGTGCCAGCAGCTTGGGCGGGAGGACAGATACGCAGTATTTT	CASSLGGRTDTQYF
TRBV18	TRBJ1-2	-	few	TGTGCCAGCTCACCCACCGGGACATCCACCTACACCTTC	CASSPTGTSTYTF
TRBV7-8	TRBJ1-4	TRBD1	-	TGTGCCAGCAGCCCAAGGACAGGGGATGGAGAAAAACTGTTTTTT	CASSPRTGDGEKLFF
TRBV19	TRBJ2-7	TRBD1	-	TGTGCCAGTAGTCCCGGGACAGGGGGCCACGAGCAGTACTTC	CASSPGTGGHEQYF
TRBV7-9	TRBJ2-7	-	-	TGTGCCAGCAGCCCCCCCACTCCCTACGAGCAGTACTTC	CASSPPTPYEQYF
TRBV5-4	TRBJ2-3	TRBD1	once	TGTGCCAGCAGCCGACAGGGTACAGATACGCAGTATTTT	CASSRQGTDTQYF
TRBV7-6	TRBJ2-3	TRBD2	-	TGTGCCAGCAGCTTAGAAGGGGCTAGCGGGGCCTATGATACGCAGTATTTT	CASSLEGASGAYDTQYF
TRBV11-2	TRBJ1-1	TRBD1	few	TGTGCCAGCAGCTTAGGGACAGGGAACACTGAAGCTTTCTTT	CASSLGTGNTEAFF
TRBV10-2	TRBJ2-7	TRBD2	few	TGCGCCAGCAGCCCCAGGACTAGCCCGAGCTCCTACGAGCAGTACTTC	CASSPRTSPSSYEQYF
TRBV19	TRBJ1-1	-	-	TGTGCCAGTAGTATAGACGTGGAGGCTATGAACACTGAAGCTTTCTTT	CASSIDVEAMNTEAFF
TRBV7-9	TRBJ2-5	TRBD1	once	TGTGCCAGCAGCCTCCAGGGGGTGTGGGAGACCCAGTACTTC	CASSLQGVWETQYF
TRBV2	TRBJ1-5	-	-	TGTGCCAGCAACAGGTTGGGTCTTAGCAATCAGCCCCAGCATTTT	CASNRLGLSNQPQHF
TRBV11-3	TRBJ2-2	TRBD2	-	TGTGCCAGCAGCCTCACAGCGGGAGTTGGCACCGGGGAGCTGTTTTTT	CASSLTAGVGTGELFF
TRBV18	TRBJ2-3	TRBD1	-	TGTGCCAGCTCACCCGGGACAGTCGGGGGCACAGATACGCAGTATTTT	CASSPGTVGGTDTQYF
TRBV4-1	TRBJ2-3	TRBD2	-	TGCGCCAGCAGCCAAAGGGGACTAGTCTCCAGCACAGATACGCAGTATTTT	CASSQRGLVSSTDTQYF
TRBV7-3	TRBJ2-1	-	-	TGTGCCAGCAGCTTAAGCAGGGACAATGAGCAGTTCTTC	CASSLSRDNEQFF